The rows below give T cell receptor beta chains drawn from one sample of a study of blood T cell repertoires in COVID-19. Produced via immunoSEQ multiplex PCR; TCRdb's table is partial and in-frame only. The sample has 200,000 to 250,000 clones; around 88% are singletons. The sequenced sample was PBMCs or T cells enriched from blood (not recorded which). The origin of the receptors is a woman aged 45-59 years with acute COVID-19. Each CDR3 is given without its conserved first and last residue. The order of the fields is J gene, clone size, V gene, CDR3 protein. Some rows have no size entry. The others give once, few or many, or a class for an expanded clone.

J gene: TRBJ2-7; clone size: .; V gene: TRBV5-6; CDR3 protein: ASSFKGRYYEQY
J gene: TRBJ2-7; clone size: .; V gene: TRBV12-3/TRBV12-4; CDR3 protein: ASSPGGPYEQY
J gene: TRBJ2-7; clone size: .; V gene: TRBV27; CDR3 protein: ASRLQGSYEQY
J gene: TRBJ2-1; clone size: .; V gene: TRBV27; CDR3 protein: ASTGLAGTNNEQF
J gene: TRBJ2-7; clone size: .; V gene: TRBV4-2; CDR3 protein: ASSQLTSASPYEQY
J gene: TRBJ2-2; clone size: .; V gene: TRBV4-3; CDR3 protein: ASSQVGVRRMF
J gene: TRBJ2-5; clone size: .; V gene: TRBV5-1; CDR3 protein: ASSGGTVQETQY
J gene: TRBJ2-7; clone size: .; V gene: TRBV28; CDR3 protein: ASSPHSGRHEQY
J gene: TRBJ2-7; clone size: .; V gene: TRBV28; CDR3 protein: ASSSGTGGSYEQY
J gene: TRBJ1-1; clone size: .; V gene: TRBV24-1; CDR3 protein: ATSDPGTGGEAF
J gene: TRBJ2-5; clone size: .; V gene: TRBV4-3; CDR3 protein: ASSQDGASGEWETQY
J gene: TRBJ2-5; clone size: .; V gene: TRBV5-1; CDR3 protein: ASSLEGREGETQY
J gene: TRBJ1-2; clone size: .; V gene: TRBV25-1; CDR3 protein: ASREGPGGYT
J gene: TRBJ1-6; clone size: few; V gene: TRBV5-1; CDR3 protein: ASSITGYVGNSPLH
J gene: TRBJ2-3; clone size: .; V gene: TRBV7-2; CDR3 protein: ASSLVTYTDTQY
J gene: TRBJ1-6; clone size: .; V gene: TRBV7-6; CDR3 protein: ASSLGGVNSPLH
J gene: TRBJ1-1; clone size: .; V gene: TRBV2; CDR3 protein: ASRAGGYTEAF
J gene: TRBJ1-6; clone size: .; V gene: TRBV7-9; CDR3 protein: ASSSGQASGTGNSPLH
J gene: TRBJ1-5; clone size: .; V gene: TRBV5-4; CDR3 protein: ASSLQGDQPQH
J gene: TRBJ2-1; clone size: .; V gene: TRBV13; CDR3 protein: ASSSGTSSYNEQF
J gene: TRBJ1-5; clone size: .; V gene: TRBV30; CDR3 protein: AWSVDRVFPSNQPQH
J gene: TRBJ2-5; clone size: .; V gene: TRBV27; CDR3 protein: ASSLTGIIQETQY
J gene: TRBJ1-1; clone size: once; V gene: TRBV29-1; CDR3 protein: SVTPRDRNTEAF
J gene: TRBJ1-1; clone size: .; V gene: TRBV18; CDR3 protein: ASSQGQGSNTEAF
J gene: TRBJ2-4; clone size: .; V gene: TRBV2; CDR3 protein: ASSPQGWGKNIQY
J gene: TRBJ1-1; clone size: .; V gene: TRBV30; CDR3 protein: AWKWTGMNTEAF
J gene: TRBJ2-2; clone size: .; V gene: TRBV18; CDR3 protein: ASSPRDTGELF
J gene: TRBJ2-7; clone size: .; V gene: TRBV5-4; CDR3 protein: ASSIGVRTYEQY
J gene: TRBJ2-7; clone size: once; V gene: TRBV14; CDR3 protein: ASSPTGLLPAGYEQY
J gene: TRBJ2-3; clone size: .; V gene: TRBV10-3; CDR3 protein: AISEPASGRWSDTQY
J gene: TRBJ1-2; clone size: .; V gene: TRBV5-1; CDR3 protein: ASSLHRDIQNYGYT
J gene: TRBJ1-2; clone size: .; V gene: TRBV12-3/TRBV12-4; CDR3 protein: ASSLDRYGYT
J gene: TRBJ2-5; clone size: .; V gene: TRBV5-4; CDR3 protein: ASSQTSGRETQY
J gene: TRBJ1-5; clone size: once; V gene: TRBV7-3; CDR3 protein: ASSPRGGDQPQH
J gene: TRBJ1-1; clone size: .; V gene: TRBV14; CDR3 protein: ASSWTANTEAF
J gene: TRBJ2-1; clone size: .; V gene: TRBV28; CDR3 protein: ASSSQQGGF
J gene: TRBJ1-2; clone size: .; V gene: TRBV9; CDR3 protein: ASSVDQGTDRAARYT
J gene: TRBJ2-5; clone size: .; V gene: TRBV6-5; CDR3 protein: ASSPSGGAETQY
J gene: TRBJ2-5; clone size: once; V gene: TRBV5-1; CDR3 protein: ASSMQETQY
J gene: TRBJ2-3; clone size: .; V gene: TRBV5-1; CDR3 protein: ASSLGALLAGTDTQY
J gene: TRBJ1-4; clone size: .; V gene: TRBV28; CDR3 protein: ASKGQRATNEKLF
J gene: TRBJ2-3; clone size: .; V gene: TRBV5-1; CDR3 protein: ASKGLAGAKDTQY
J gene: TRBJ2-1; clone size: .; V gene: TRBV24-1; CDR3 protein: ATSDLRDREAGEQF
J gene: TRBJ1-1; clone size: .; V gene: TRBV18; CDR3 protein: ASSPGQPNTEAF
J gene: TRBJ2-3; clone size: .; V gene: TRBV9; CDR3 protein: ASSLGGGTSGDTQY
J gene: TRBJ1-5; clone size: medium-sized; V gene: TRBV7-9; CDR3 protein: ASSSTGSGNQPQH